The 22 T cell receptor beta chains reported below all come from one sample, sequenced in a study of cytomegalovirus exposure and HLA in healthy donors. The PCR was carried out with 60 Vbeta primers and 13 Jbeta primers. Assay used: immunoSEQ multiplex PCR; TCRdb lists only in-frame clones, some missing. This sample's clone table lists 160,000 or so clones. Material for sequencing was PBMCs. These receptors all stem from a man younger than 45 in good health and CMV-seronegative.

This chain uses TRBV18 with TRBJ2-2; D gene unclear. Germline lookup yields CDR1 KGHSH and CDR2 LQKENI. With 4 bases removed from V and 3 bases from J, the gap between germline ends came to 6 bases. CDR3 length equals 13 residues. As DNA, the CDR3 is TGTGCCAGCTCACTACAATACACCGGGGAGCTGTTTTTT. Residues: CASSLQYTGELFF.

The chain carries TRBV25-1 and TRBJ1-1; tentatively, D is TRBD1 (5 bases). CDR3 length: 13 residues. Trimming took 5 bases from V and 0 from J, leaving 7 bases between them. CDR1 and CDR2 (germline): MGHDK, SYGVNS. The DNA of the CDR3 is TGTGCCAGCAGTTCCAGGGTGAACACTGAAGCTTTCTTT. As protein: CASSSRVNTEAFF.

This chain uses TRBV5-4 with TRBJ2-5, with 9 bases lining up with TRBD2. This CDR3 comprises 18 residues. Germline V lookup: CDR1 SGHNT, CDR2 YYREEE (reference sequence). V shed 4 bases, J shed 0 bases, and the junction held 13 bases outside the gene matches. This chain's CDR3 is CASSLGTVSSGDQETQYF. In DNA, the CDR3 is TGTGCCAGCAGCCTGGGGACGGTCTCTAGCGGGGACCAAGAGACCCAGTACTTC. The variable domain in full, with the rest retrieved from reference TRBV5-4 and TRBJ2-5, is ETGVTQSPTHLIKTRGQQVTLRCSSQSGHNTVSWYQQALGQGPQFIFQYYREEENGRGNFPPRFSGLQFPNYSSELNVNALELDDSALYLCASSLGTVSSGDQETQYFGPGTRLLVL.

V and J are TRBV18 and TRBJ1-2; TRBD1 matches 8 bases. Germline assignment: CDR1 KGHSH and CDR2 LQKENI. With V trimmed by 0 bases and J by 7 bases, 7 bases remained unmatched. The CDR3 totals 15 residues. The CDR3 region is CASSPPGQGARGYTF. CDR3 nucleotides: TGTGCCAGCTCACCACCGGGGCAGGGGGCTCGTGGCTACACCTTC.

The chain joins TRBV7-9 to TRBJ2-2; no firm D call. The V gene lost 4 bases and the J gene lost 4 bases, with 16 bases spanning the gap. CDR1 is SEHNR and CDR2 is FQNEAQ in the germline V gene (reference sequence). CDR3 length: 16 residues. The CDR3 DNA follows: TGTGCCAGCAGCTCAGGTCGAGAGTCGACCACCGGGGAGCTGTTTTTT. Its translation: CASSSGRESTTGELFF.

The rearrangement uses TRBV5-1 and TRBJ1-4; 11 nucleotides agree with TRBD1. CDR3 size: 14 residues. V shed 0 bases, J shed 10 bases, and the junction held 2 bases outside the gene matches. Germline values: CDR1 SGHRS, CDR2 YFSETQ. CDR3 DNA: TGCGCCAGCAGCTTGGGGACAGGGGGCGGAAAACTGTTTTTT. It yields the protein CASSLGTGGGKLFF. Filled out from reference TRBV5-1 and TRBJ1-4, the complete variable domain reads KAGVTQTPRYLIKTRGQQVTLSCSPISGHRSVSWYQQTPGQGLQFLFEYFSETQRNKGNFPGRFSGRQFSNSRSEMNVSTLELGDSALYLCASSLGTGGGKLFFGSGTQLSVL.

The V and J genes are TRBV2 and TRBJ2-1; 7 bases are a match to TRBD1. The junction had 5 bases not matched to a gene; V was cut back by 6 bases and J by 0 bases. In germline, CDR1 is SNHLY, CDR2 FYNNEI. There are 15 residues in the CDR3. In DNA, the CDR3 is TGTGCCAGCAGCAAACAGGGGAGCTCCTACAATGAGCAGTTCTTC. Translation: CASSKQGSSYNEQFF.

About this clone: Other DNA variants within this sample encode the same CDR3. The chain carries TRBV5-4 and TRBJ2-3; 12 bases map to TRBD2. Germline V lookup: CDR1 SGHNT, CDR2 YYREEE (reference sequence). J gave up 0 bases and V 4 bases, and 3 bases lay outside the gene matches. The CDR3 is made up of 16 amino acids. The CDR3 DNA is TGTGCCAGCAGCAGCGGACTAGCGGGGAGCACAGATACGCAGTATTTT. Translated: CASSSGLAGSTDTQYF.

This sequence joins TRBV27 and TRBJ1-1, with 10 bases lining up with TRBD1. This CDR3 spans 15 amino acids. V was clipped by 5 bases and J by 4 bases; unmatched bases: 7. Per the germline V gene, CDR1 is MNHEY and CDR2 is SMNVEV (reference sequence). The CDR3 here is CASSPGTGASTEAFF. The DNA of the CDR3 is TGTGCCAGCAGTCCCGGGACAGGGGCTAGCACTGAAGCTTTCTTT.

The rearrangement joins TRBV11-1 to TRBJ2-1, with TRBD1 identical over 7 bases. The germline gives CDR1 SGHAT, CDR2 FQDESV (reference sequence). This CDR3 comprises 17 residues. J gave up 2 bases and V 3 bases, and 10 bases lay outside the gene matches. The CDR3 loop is CASSFRDSKGPYNEQFF. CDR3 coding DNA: TGTGCCAGCAGCTTCCGGGACAGCAAAGGCCCCTACAATGAGCAGTTCTTC.

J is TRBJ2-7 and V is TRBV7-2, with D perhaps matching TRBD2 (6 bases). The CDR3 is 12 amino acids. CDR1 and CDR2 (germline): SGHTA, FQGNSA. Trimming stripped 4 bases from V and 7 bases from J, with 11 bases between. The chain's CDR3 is CASSSLGLEQYF. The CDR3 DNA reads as TGTGCCAGCAGCTCGCTGGGACTGGAGCAGTACTTC.

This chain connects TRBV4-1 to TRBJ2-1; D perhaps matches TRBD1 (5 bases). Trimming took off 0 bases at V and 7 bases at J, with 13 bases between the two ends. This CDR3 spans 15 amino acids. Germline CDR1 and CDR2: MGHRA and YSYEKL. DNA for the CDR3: TGCGCCAGCAGCCAAGAGGTCAGCGACAGAAATGAGCAGTTCTTC. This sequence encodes CASSQEVSDRNEQFF.

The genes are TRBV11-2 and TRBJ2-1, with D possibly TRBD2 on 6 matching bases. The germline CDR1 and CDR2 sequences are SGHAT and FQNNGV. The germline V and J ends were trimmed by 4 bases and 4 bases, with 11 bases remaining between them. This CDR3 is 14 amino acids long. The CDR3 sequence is CASSSTGTYNEQFF. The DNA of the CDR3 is TGTGCCAGCAGCTCCACCGGGACTTACAATGAGCAGTTCTTC.

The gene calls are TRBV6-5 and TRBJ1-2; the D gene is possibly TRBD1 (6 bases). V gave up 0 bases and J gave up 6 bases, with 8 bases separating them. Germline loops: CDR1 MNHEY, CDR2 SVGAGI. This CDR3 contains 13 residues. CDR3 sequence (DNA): TGTGCCAGCAGTTACTCAGGGGGTCATGGCTACACCTTC. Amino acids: CASSYSGGHGYTF.

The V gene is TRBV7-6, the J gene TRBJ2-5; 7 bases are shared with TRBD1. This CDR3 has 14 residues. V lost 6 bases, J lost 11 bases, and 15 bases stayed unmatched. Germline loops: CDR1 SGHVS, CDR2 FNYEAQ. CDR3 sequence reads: CASSYSGQLGEQYF. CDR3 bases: TGTGCCAGCAGTTACTCGGGACAGCTGGGGGAGCAGTACTTC.

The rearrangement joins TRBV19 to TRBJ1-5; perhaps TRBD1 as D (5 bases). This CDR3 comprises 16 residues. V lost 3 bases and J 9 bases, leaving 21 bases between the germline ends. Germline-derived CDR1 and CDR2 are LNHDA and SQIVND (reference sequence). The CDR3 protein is CASSIGLVAGPRPQHF. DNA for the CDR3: TGTGCCAGTAGTATCGGTTTAGTGGCAGGGCCCAGGCCCCAGCATTTT.

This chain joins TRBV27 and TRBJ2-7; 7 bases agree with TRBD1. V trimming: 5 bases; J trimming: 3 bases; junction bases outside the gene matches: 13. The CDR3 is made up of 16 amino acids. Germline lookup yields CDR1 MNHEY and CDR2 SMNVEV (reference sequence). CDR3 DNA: TGTGCCAGCAGTACCCGACAGGGATTGACAATCTACGAGCAGTACTTC. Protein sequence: CASSTRQGLTIYEQYF.

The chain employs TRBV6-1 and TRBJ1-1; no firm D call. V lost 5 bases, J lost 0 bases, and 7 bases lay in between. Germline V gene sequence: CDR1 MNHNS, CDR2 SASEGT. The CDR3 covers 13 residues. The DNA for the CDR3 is TGTGCCAGCAGTTCAGGAATGAACACTGAAGCTTTCTTT. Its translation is CASSSGMNTEAFF.

In DNA form, the CDR3 reads TGTGCCAGCAGCTTAGGGTTTGATGACCCGGGGACCGGGGAGCTGTTTTTT. Translation: CASSLGFDDPGTGELFF. The chain uses TRBV7-9 and TRBJ2-2, with D tentatively TRBD2 (5 bases). The CDR3 totals 17 residues. Germline V gene lookup returns CDR1 SEHNR and CDR2 FQNEAQ (reference sequence). V lost 1 base, J lost 5 bases, and 17 bases lay in between.

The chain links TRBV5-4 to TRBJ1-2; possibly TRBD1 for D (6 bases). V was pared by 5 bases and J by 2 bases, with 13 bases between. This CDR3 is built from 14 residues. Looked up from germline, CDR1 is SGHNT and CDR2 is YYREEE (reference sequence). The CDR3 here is CASRTTTGNYGYTF. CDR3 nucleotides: TGTGCCAGCAGGACTACAACAGGGAACTATGGCTACACCTTC.

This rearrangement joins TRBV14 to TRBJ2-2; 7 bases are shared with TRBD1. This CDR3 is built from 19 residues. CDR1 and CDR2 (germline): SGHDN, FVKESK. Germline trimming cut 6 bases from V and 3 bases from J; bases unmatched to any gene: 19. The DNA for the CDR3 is TGTGCCAGCAGTGCAAACGCCAAATACAGGGGCGTCGACACCGGGGAGCTGTTTTTT. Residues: CASSANAKYRGVDTGELFF.

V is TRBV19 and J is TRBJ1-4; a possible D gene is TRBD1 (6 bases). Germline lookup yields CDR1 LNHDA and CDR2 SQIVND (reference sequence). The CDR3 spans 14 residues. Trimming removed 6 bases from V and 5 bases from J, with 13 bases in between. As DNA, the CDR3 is TGTGCCAGTAGGCTGGGACACACGAATGAAAAACTGTTTTTT. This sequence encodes CASRLGHTNEKLFF.